Below, 3 T cell receptor beta chains from the same sample are listed, as sequenced in a study of T cell responses to AZD1222 COVID-19 vaccine. This table comes from immunoSEQ multiplex PCR, and its TCRdb copy is limited to in-frame clones, with some not included. The sample includes roughly 100,000 clones, approximately 92% of them seen just once. The sample in question was peripheral blood, obtained 28 days after the second AZD1222 dose. The receptors were gathered from an adult who received the AZD1222 COVID-19 vaccine.

The chain employs TRBV5-1 and TRBJ2-1; TRBD2 matches 14 bases. The V and J ends lost 3 bases and 7 bases, in that order; junction bases with no gene match: 3. Germline CDR1 reads SGHRS; CDR2 reads YFSETQ. The CDR3 length is 15 residues. The CDR3 bases are TGCGCCAGCAGCTACGGGACTAGCGGGGGTAATGAGCAGTTCTTC. Translating it yields CASSYGTSGGNEQFF.

The rearrangement uses TRBV7-2 and TRBJ1-5; D possibly corresponds to TRBD1 (5 bases). The CDR3 totals 15 residues. Germline CDR1 and CDR2: SGHTA and FQGNSA. Trimming shortened V by 5 bases and J by 2 bases, and 13 bases separated the two germline ends. The chain's CDR3 is CASSPGGVGNQPQHF. CDR3 DNA: TGTGCCAGCAGCCCTGGAGGGGTGGGCAATCAGCCCCAGCATTTT. The whole variable domain, remainder taken from reference TRBV7-2 and TRBJ1-5, is GAGVSQSPSNKVTEKGKDVELRCDPISGHTALYWYRQSLGQGLEFLIYFQGNSAPDKSGLPSDRFSAERTGGSVSTLTIQRTQQEDSAVYLCASSPGGVGNQPQHFGDGTRLSIL.

The J gene is TRBJ1-2, the V gene TRBV11-1; unclear D gene. Trimming cost V 6 bases and J 8 bases, with 25 bases left between them. Germline V gene data show CDR1 as SGHAT and CDR2 as FQDESV (reference sequence). This CDR3 is built from 16 residues. The CDR3 region has the DNA TGTGCCAGCAGGGGGAACGGACCAACAGACCAAGGGGGCTACACCTTC. Translated, it gives CASRGNGPTDQGGYTF.